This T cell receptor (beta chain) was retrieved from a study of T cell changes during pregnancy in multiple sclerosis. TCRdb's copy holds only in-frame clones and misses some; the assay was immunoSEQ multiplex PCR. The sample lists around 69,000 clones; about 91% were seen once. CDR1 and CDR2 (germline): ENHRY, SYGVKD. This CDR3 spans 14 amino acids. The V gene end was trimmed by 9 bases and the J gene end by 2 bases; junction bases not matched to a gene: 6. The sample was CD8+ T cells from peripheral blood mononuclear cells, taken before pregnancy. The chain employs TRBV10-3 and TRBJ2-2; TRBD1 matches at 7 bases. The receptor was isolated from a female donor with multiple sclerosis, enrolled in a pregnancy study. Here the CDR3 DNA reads TGTGCCATTGCACAGGGGATAAACACCGGGGAGCTGTTTTTT. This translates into CAIAQGINTGELFF.